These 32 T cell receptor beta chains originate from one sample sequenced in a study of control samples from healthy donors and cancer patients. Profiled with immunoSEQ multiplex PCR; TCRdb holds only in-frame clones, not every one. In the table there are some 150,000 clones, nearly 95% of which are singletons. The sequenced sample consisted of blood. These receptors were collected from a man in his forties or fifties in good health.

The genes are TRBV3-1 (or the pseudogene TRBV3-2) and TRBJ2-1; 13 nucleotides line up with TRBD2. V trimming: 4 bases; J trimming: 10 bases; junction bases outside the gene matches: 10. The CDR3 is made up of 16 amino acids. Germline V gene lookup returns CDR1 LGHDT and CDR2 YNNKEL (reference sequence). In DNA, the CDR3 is TGTGCCAGCAGCCCTCTAACTAGCGGGAGGGCCGGCGAGCAGTTCTTC. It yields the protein CASSPLTSGRAGEQFF.

Here the CDR3 DNA reads TGTGCCAGCAGTGAACCGGGACAGGGGGTTACCGGGGAGCTGTTTTTT. Translating it yields CASSEPGQGVTGELFF. V and J are TRBV6-1 and TRBJ2-2; 11 bases agree with TRBD1. Germline-derived CDR1 and CDR2 are MNHNS and SASEGT. There are 16 residues in the CDR3. Trimming cost V 2 bases and J 5 bases; bases outside gene matches: 4.

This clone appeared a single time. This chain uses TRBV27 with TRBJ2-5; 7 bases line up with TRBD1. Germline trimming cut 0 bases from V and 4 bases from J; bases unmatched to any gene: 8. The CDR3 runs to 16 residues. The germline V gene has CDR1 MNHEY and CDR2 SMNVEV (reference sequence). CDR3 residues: CASSLSQDRWGETQYF. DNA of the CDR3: TGTGCCAGCAGTTTATCGCAGGACAGGTGGGGAGAGACCCAGTACTTC.

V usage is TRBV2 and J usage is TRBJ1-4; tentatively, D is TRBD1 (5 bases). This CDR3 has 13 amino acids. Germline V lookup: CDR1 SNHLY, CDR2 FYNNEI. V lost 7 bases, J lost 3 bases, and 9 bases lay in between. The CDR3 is CASKGPANEKLFF. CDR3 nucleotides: TGTGCCAGCAAGGGACCCGCTAATGAAAAACTGTTTTTT.

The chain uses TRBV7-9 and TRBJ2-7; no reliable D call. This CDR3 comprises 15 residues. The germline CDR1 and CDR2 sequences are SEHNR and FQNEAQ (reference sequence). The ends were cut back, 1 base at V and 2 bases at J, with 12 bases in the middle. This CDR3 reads CASSLDPATAYEQYF. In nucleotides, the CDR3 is TGTGCCAGCAGCTTAGACCCAGCCACGGCCTACGAGCAGTACTTC.

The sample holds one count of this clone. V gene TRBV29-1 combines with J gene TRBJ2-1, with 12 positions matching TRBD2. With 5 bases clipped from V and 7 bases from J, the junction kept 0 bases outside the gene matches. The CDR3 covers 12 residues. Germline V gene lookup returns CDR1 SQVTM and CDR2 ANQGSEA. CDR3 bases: TGCAGCGTTACTAGCGGGAGGAATGAGCAGTTCTTC. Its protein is CSVTSGRNEQFF.

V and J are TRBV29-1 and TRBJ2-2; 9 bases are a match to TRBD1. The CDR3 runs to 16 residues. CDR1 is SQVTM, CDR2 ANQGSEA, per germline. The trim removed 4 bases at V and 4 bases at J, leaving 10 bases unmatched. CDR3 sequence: CSVVPGQGTLTGELFF. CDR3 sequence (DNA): TGCAGCGTTGTCCCCGGACAGGGGACCCTCACCGGGGAGCTGTTTTTT.

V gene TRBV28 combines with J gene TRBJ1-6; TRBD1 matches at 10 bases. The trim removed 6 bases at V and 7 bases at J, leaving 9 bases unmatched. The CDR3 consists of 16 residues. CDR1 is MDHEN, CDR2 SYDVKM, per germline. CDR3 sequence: CASRTRDRGWNSPLHF. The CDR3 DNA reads TGTGCCAGCAGGACCCGGGACAGGGGCTGGAATTCACCCCTCCACTTT. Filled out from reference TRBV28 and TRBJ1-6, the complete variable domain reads DVKVTQSSRYLVKRTGEKVFLECVQDMDHENMFWYRQDPGLGLRLIYFSYDVKMKEKGDIPEGYSVSREKKERFSLILESASTNQTSMYLCASRTRDRGWNSPLHFGNGTRLTVT.

CDR3 amino acids: CASSAGGSTDTQYF. CDR3 in DNA: TGTGCCAGCAGTGCGGGGGGGAGCACAGATACGCAGTATTTT. The V gene is TRBV6-4, the J gene TRBJ2-3, with TRBD2 identical over 8 bases. CDR1 is MRHNA and CDR2 is SNTAGT in the germline V gene. CDR3 length: 14 residues. Unmatched junction bases numbered 0, after V lost 4 bases and J lost 0 bases.

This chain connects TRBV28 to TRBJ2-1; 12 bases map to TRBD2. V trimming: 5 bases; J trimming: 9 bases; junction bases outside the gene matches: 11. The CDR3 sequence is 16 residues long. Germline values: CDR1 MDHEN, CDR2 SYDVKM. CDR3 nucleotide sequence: TGTGCCAGCAGTCGCCAGCTTCTAGCGGGAGGGGGTGAGCAGTTCTTC. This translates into CASSRQLLAGGGEQFF.

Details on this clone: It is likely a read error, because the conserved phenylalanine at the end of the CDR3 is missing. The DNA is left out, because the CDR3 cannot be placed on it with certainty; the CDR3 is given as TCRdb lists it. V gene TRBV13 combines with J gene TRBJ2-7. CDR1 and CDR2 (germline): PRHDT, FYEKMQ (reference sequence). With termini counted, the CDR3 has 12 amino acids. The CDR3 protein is CASSSEYSELRL.

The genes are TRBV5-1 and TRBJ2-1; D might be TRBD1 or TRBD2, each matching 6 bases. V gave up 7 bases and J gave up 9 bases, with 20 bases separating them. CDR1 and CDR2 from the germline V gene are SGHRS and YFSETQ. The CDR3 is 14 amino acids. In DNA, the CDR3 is TGCGCCAGCTATCGGGGGCAAAATCAGGGTGAGCAGTTCTTC. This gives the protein CASYRGQNQGEQFF. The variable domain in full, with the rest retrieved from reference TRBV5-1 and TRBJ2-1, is KAGVTQTPRYLIKTRGQQVTLSCSPISGHRSVSWYQQTPGQGLQFLFEYFSETQRNKGNFPGRFSGRQFSNSRSEMNVSTLELGDSALYLCASYRGQNQGEQFFGPGTRLTVL.

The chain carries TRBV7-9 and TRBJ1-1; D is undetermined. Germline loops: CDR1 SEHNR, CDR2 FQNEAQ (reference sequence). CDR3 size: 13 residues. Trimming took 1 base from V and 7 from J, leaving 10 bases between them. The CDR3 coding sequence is TGTGCCAGCAGCTTAGGAGGAACTGGTGAAGCTTTCTTT. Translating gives CASSLGGTGEAFF.

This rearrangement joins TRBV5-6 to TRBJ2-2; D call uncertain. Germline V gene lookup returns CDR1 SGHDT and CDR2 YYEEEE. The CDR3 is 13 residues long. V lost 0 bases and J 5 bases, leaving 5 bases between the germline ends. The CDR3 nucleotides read TGTGCCAGCAGCTTGGGGCAAACCGGGGAGCTGTTTTTT. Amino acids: CASSLGQTGELFF.

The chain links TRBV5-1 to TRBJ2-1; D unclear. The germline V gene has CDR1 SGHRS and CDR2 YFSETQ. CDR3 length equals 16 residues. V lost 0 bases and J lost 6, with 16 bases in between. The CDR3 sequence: CASSLGWTALTNEQFF. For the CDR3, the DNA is TGCGCCAGCAGCTTGGGTTGGACGGCGCTCACCAATGAGCAGTTCTTC. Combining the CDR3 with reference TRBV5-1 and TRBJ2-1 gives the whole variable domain KAGVTQTPRYLIKTRGQQVTLSCSPISGHRSVSWYQQTPGQGLQFLFEYFSETQRNKGNFPGRFSGRQFSNSRSEMNVSTLELGDSALYLCASSLGWTALTNEQFFGPGTRLTVL.

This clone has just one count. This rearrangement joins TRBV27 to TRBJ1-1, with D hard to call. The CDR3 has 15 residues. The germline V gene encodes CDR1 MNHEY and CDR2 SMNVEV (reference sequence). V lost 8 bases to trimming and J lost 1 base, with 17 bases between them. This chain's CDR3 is CASQFSVLGNTEAFF. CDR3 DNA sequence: TGTGCCAGCCAATTCTCGGTTTTGGGGAACACTGAAGCTTTCTTT.

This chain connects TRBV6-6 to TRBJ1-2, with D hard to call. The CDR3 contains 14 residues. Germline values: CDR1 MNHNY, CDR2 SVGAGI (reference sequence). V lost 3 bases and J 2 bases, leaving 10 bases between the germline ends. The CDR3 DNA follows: TGTGCCAGCAGTTATCCAGGAAGGAACTATGGCTACACCTTC. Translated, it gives CASSYPGRNYGYTF.

This chain's CDR3 is CASRRDRVREKLFF. The CDR3 DNA reads as TGTGCCAGCAGACGGGACAGGGTACGTGAAAAACTGTTTTTT. J is TRBJ1-4 and V is TRBV27; 9 nucleotides line up with TRBD1. There are 14 residues in the CDR3. Germline CDR1 and CDR2: MNHEY and SMNVEV (reference sequence). The V segment lost 6 bases and the J segment 7 bases; nucleotides outside the gene matches: 6. The full variable domain, with the rest looked up from reference TRBV27 and TRBJ1-4, is EAQVTQNPRYLITVTGKKLTVTCSQNMNHEYMSWYRQDPGLGLRQIYYSMNVEVTDKGDVPEGYKVSRKEKRNFPLILESPSPNQTSLYFCASRRDRVREKLFFGSGTQLSVL.

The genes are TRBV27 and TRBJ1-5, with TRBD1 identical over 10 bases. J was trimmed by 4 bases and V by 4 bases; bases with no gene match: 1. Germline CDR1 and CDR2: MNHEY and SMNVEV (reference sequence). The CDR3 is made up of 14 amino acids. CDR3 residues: CASSSGQGNQPQHF. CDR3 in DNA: TGTGCCAGCAGTTCGGGACAGGGGAATCAGCCCCAGCATTTT.

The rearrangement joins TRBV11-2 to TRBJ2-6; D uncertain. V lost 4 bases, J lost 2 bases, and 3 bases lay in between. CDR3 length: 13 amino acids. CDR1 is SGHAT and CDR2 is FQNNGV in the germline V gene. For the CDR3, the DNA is TGTGCCAGCAGCTCGCCTGGGGCCAACGTCCTGACTTTC. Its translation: CASSSPGANVLTF.

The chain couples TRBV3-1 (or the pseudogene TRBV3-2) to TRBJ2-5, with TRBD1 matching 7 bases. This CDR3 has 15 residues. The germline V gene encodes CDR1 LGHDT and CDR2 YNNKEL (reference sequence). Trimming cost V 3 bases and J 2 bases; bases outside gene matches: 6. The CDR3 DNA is TGTGCCAGCAGCCAGACTCGGGACAGACAAGAGACCCAGTACTTC. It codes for CASSQTRDRQETQYF.

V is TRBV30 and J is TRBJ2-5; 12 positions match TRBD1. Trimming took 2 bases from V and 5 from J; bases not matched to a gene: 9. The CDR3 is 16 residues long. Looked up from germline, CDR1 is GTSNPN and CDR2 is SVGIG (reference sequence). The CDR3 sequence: CAWSSPGTGGRETQYF. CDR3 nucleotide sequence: TGTGCCTGGAGTTCCCCGGGGACAGGGGGCAGGGAGACCCAGTACTTC.

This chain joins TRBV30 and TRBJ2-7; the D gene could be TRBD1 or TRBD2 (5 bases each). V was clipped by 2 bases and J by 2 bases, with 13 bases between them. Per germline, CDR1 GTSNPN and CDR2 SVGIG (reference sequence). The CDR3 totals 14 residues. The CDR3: CAWSWARGPYEQYF. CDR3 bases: TGTGCCTGGAGTTGGGCGAGGGGTCCCTACGAGCAGTACTTC.

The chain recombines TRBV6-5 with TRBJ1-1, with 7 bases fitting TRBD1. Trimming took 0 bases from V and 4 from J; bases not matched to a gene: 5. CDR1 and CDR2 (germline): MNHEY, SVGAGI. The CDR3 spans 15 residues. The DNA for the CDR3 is TGTGCCAGCAGTTACTCAGGCAGGGGGGGCACTGAAGCTTTCTTT. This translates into CASSYSGRGGTEAFF.

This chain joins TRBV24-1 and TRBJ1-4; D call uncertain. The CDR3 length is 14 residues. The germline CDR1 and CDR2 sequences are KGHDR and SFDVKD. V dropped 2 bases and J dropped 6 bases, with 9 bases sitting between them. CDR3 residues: CATSDSGGDEKLFF. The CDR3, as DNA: TGTGCCACCAGTGATTCGGGTGGGGATGAAAAACTGTTTTTT.

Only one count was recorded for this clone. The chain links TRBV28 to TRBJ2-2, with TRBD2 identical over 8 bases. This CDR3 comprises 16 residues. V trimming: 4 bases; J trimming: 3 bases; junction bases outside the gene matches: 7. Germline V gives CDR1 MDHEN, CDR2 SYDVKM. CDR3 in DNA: TGTGCCAGCAGTTCAAGCGGGAGAGGCGACACCGGGGAGCTGTTTTTT. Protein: CASSSSGRGDTGELFF.

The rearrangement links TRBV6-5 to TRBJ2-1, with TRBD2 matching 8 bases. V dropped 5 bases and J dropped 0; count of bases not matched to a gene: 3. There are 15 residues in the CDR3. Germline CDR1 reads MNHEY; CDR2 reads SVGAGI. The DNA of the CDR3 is TGTGCCAGCAGTCGGGGGGGGCTCTCCTACAATGAGCAGTTCTTC. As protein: CASSRGGLSYNEQFF.

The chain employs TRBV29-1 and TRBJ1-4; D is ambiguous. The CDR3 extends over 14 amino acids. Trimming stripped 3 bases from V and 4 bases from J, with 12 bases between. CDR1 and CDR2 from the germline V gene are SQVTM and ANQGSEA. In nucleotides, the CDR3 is TGCAGCGTTGAGCCTATGGGAAATAATGAAAAACTGTTTTTT. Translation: CSVEPMGNNEKLFF.

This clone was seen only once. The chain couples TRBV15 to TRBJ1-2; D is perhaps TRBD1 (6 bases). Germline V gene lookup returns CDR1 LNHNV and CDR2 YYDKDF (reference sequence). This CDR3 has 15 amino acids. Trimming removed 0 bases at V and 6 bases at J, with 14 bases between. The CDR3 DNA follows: TGTGCCACCAGCAGAGATCTAGGGGGTCCTGATGGCTACACCTTC. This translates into CATSRDLGGPDGYTF. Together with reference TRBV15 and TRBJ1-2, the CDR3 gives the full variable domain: DAMVIQNPRYQVTQFGKPVTLSCSQTLNHNVMYWYQQKSSQAPKLLFHYYDKDFNNEADTPDNFQSRRPNTSFCFLDIRSPGLGDTAMYLCATSRDLGGPDGYTFGSGTRLTVV.

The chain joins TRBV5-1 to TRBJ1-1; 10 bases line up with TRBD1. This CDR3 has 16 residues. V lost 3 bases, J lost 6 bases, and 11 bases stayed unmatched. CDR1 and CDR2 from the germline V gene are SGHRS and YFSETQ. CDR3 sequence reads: CASSWNLWGQGSEAFF. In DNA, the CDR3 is TGCGCCAGCAGCTGGAACCTCTGGGGACAGGGGTCTGAAGCTTTCTTT.

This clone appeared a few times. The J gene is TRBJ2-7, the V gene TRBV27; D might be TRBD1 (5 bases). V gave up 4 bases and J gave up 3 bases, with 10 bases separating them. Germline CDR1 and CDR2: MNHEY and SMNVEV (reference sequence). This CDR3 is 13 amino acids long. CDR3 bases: TGTGCCAGCAGTTCGCAGGGTTTCTACGAGCAGTACTTC. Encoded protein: CASSSQGFYEQYF.

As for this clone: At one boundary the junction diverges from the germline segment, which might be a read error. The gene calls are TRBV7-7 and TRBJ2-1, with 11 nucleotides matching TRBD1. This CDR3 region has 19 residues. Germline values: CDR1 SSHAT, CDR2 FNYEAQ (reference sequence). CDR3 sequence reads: CASSPGTGGRGSSYNEQFF. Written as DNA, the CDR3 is TGTGCTAGCAGCCCAGGGACAGGGGGGCGTGGGTCCTCCTACAATGAGCAGTTCTTC.